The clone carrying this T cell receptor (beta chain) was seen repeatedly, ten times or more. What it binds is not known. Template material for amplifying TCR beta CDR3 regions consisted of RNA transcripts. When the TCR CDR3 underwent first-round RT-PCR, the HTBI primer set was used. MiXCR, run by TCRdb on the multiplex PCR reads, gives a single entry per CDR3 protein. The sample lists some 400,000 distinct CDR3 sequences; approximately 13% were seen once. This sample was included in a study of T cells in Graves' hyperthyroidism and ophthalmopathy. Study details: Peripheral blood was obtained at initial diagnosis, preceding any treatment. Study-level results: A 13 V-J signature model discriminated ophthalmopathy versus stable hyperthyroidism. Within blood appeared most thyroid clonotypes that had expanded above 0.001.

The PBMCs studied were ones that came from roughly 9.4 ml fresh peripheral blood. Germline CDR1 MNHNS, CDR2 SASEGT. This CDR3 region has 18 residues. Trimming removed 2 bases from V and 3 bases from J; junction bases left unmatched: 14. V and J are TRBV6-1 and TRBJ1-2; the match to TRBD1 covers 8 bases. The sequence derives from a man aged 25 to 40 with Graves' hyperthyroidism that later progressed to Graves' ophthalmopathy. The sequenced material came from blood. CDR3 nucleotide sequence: TGTGCCAGCAGTGAAAGTGACAGGGGAATAGGTTCGGACTATGGCTACACCTTC. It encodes CASSESDRGIGSDYGYTF.